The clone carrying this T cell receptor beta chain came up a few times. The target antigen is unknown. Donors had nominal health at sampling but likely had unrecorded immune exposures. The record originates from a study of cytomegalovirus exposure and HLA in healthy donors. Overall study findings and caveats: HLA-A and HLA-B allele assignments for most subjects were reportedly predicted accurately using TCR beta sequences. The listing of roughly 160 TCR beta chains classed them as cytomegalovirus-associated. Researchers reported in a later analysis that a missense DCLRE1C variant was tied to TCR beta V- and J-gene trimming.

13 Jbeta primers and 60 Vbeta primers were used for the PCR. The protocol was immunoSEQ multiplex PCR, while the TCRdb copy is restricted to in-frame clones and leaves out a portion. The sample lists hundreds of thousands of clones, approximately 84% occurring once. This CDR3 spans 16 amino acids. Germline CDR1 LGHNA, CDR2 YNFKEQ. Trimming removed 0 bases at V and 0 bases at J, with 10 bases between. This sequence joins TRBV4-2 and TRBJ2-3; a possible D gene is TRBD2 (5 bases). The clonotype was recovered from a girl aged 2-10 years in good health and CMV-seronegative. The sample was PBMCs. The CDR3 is CASSQDGPGSTDTQYF. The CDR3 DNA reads TGTGCCAGCAGCCAAGATGGACCGGGGAGCACAGATACGCAGTATTTT.